Listed below are T cell receptor beta chains from one sample, sequenced in a study of blood T cell repertoires in COVID-19. Sequenced by immunoSEQ multiplex PCR; TCRdb stores in-frame clones only, minus some. In the table there are 130,000 to 150,000 clones, around 72% of which are singletons. Material: peripheral blood. These TCRs come from an older woman with acute or convalescent COVID-19. CDR3s include the opening cysteine and the closing phenylalanine or tryptophan. D genes are given only for firm matches. Only part of the rows carry a size: once, few, many, or a class if the clone is expanded.

D | size | J | V | CDR3 | DNA
. | . | TRBJ2-1 | TRBV29-1 | CSVVSGLRGNEQFF | TGCAGCGTTGTTAGCGGCTTGAGGGGCAATGAGCAGTTCTTC
. | . | TRBJ1-2 | TRBV28 | CASSRGGVNYGYTF | TGTGCCAGCAGTCGGGGGGGCGTTAACTATGGCTACACCTTC
. | . | TRBJ1-2 | TRBV29-1 | CSVEASDTNYGYTF | TGCAGCGTTGAAGCCTCGGACACGAACTATGGCTACACCTTC
TRBD1 | . | TRBJ2-1 | TRBV10-3 | CAIAGTGGVYEQFF | TGTGCCATCGCCGGGACAGGGGGCGTGTATGAGCAGTTCTTC
. | few | TRBJ1-5 | TRBV19 | CASSPSLSLPQHF | TGTGCCAGTAGTCCGTCCCTGAGTTTGCCCCAGCATTTT
TRBD2 | few | TRBJ2-1 | TRBV6-2/TRBV6-3 | CASSSTSGSKSVQFF | TGTGCCAGCAGCTCGACTAGCGGGAGTAAGTCTGTGCAGTTCTTC
TRBD1 | . | TRBJ2-7 | TRBV6-1 | CASSEGTGGHYEQYF | TGTGCCAGCAGTGAAGGGACAGGGGGCCACTACGAGCAGTACTTC
. | . | TRBJ2-3 | TRBV6-4 | CASSLVQGMAQYF | TGTGCCAGCAGCCTTGTACAGGGAATGGCGCAGTATTTT
TRBD2 | . | TRBJ2-1 | TRBV6-5 | CATGTTSNEQFF | TGTGCCACCGGGACTACCAGCAATGAGCAGTTCTTC
TRBD2 | few | TRBJ2-2 | TRBV2 | CASSFGTSGATGELFF | TGTGCCAGCAGTTTCGGGACTAGCGGGGCCACCGGGGAGCTGTTTTTT
TRBD1 | . | TRBJ2-7 | TRBV4-2 | CASSRQGTYEQYF | TGTGCCAGCAGTAGACAGGGAACCTACGAGCAGTACTTC
TRBD2 | once | TRBJ2-3 | TRBV9 | CASRGTSGSSDPQYF | TGTGCCAGCAGGGGGACTAGCGGGAGTTCTGACCCGCAGTATTTT
TRBD1 | few | TRBJ1-2 | TRBV5-5 | CASSYTTGTGGANYGYTF | TGTGCCAGCAGCTACACCACCGGGACAGGGGGAGCTAACTATGGCTACACCTTC
. | once | TRBJ2-3 | TRBV5-1 | CASSLYTSSTDTQYF | TGCGCCAGCAGCTTATACACCTCTAGCACAGATACGCAGTATTTT
. | few | TRBJ1-2 | TRBV19 | CASSIATDSYGYTF | TGTGCCAGTAGTATAGCAACGGACAGCTATGGCTACACCTTC
. | . | TRBJ2-7 | TRBV20-1 | CSANQGVEQYF | TGCAGTGCTAACCAGGGTGTAGAGCAGTACTTC
. | . | TRBJ2-7 | TRBV19 | CASSATRQSSEQYF | TGTGCCAGTAGTGCGACTAGACAGTCAAGCGAGCAGTACTTC
. | few | TRBJ1-1 | TRBV7-3 | CASSTTRNTEAFF | TGTGCCAGCAGCACGACTCGGAACACTGAAGCTTTCTTT